These 30 T cell receptor beta chains were all obtained from the same sample, sequenced in a study of CD8+ T cells in alopecia areata. The sequencing template was cDNA reverse transcribed from extracted RNA. Some clones are missing from TCRdb's copy, which holds only in-frame ones; the method was immunoSEQ multiplex PCR. The sample yields about 110,000 clones, roughly 55% seen once. Input material: NKG2D-low CD8+ T cells sorted from blood. Receptors were obtained from a human donor with alopecia areata.

This clone has a handful of counts. The chain joins TRBV19 to TRBJ2-1, with 10 positions matching TRBD2. Germline V gene data show CDR1 as LNHDA and CDR2 as SQIVND (reference sequence). This CDR3 comprises 15 residues. V lost 5 bases and J lost 2; bases outside the gene matches: 3. The CDR3 coding sequence is TGTGCCAGTAGTTCCACTAGCGGGGCCTACAATGAGCAGTTCTTC. Its protein is CASSSTSGAYNEQFF.

Concerning this clone: A much larger clone lies a single base off, so this may be a read error. The chain joins TRBV5-4 to TRBJ2-7; no definite D call. Trimming cost V 0 bases and J 0 bases, with 4 bases left between them. The CDR3 spans 13 residues. CDR1 and CDR2 (germline): SGHNT, YYREEE (reference sequence). CDR3 residues: CASSLGSSYEQYF. In DNA form, the CDR3 reads TGTGCCAGCAGCTTGGGGAGCTCCTACGAGCAGTACTTC.

The table lists this clone with a few counts. V is TRBV9 and J is TRBJ2-3, with a weak D call TRBD2 (6 bases). CDR1 and CDR2 from the germline V gene are SGDLS and YYNGEE. V lost 0 bases and J lost 2, with 10 bases in between. The CDR3 is 15 residues long. CDR3 region: CASSVGRGITDTQYF. The DNA of the CDR3 is TGTGCCAGCAGCGTAGGGCGCGGGATCACAGATACGCAGTATTTT.

J is TRBJ2-5 and V is TRBV23-1, with 9 positions matching TRBD1. TRBV23-1 has ORF status, its function being uncertain. The CDR3 has 15 amino acids. V dropped 2 bases and J dropped 5; count of bases not matched to a gene: 6. This chain's CDR3 is CASSQGQGFWETQYF. CDR3 in DNA: TGCGCCAGCAGTCAAGGACAGGGGTTTTGGGAGACCCAGTACTTC.

CDR3 DNA: TGCGCCAGCAGGGGCCCCCCATCGTACGAGCAGTACTTC. It is translated as CASRGPPSYEQYF. The gene calls are TRBV5-1 and TRBJ2-7; no reliable D call. The CDR3 loop spans 13 amino acids. Germline V lookup: CDR1 SGHRS, CDR2 YFSETQ. V was clipped by 5 bases and J by 4 bases, with 13 bases between them.

The chain recombines TRBV7-6 with TRBJ2-7; 9 bases align to TRBD2. Germline CDR1 is SGHVS and CDR2 is FNYEAQ. The length of the CDR3 is 14 residues. J was trimmed by 6 bases and V by 0 bases; bases with no gene match: 3. The CDR3, as DNA: TGTGCCAGCAGCTTAGCCAGCGGGAGGTCCGAGCAGTACTTC. Translating gives CASSLASGRSEQYF. The full variable domain, with the rest looked up from reference TRBV7-6 and TRBJ2-7, is GAGVSQSPRYKVTKRGQDVALRCDPISGHVSLYWYRQALGQGPEFLTYFNYEAQQDKSGLPNDRFSAERPEGSISTLTIQRTEQRDSAMYRCASSLASGRSEQYFGPGTRLTVT.

A few counts support this clone. The chain recombines TRBV28 with TRBJ1-1; D remains ambiguous. CDR3 length equals 16 residues. Germline CDR1 and CDR2: MDHEN and SYDVKM. V lost 2 bases, J lost 11 bases, and 24 bases lay in between. CDR3 sequence reads: CASSLPPPAPGMYAFF. The CDR3 bases are TGTGCCAGCAGTTTACCCCCTCCCGCCCCAGGAATGTATGCTTTCTTT.

Only a few counts were recorded for this clone. The chain has TRBV4-1 and TRBJ2-1, with 7 bases aligning to TRBD2. J gave up 2 bases and V 0 bases, and 10 bases lay outside the gene matches. Germline values: CDR1 MGHRA, CDR2 YSYEKL. CDR3 length: 18 amino acids. This CDR3 is CASSQERGGDGPYNEQFF. The CDR3 DNA reads TGCGCCAGCAGCCAAGAGAGGGGAGGGGACGGGCCCTACAATGAGCAGTTCTTC.

V is TRBV5-1 and J is TRBJ2-3, with 10 nucleotides matching TRBD2. Losses at the gene ends were 0 bases for V and 0 bases for J; bases not matched to a gene: 1. Germline loops: CDR1 SGHRS, CDR2 YFSETQ. The CDR3 totals 16 residues. CDR3 nucleotides: TGCGCCAGCAGCTTGGTTAGCGGGAGGAGCACAGATACGCAGTATTTT. Protein: CASSLVSGRSTDTQYF.

This chain joins TRBV5-6 and TRBJ2-2; no clear D. The CDR3 has 15 amino acids. Germline V lookup: CDR1 SGHDT, CDR2 YYEEEE. Trimming took 2 bases from V and 6 from J, leaving 14 bases between them. Written as DNA, the CDR3 is TGTGCCAGCAGCTTATCTAGAATGCGCGCCGGGGAGCTGTTTTTT. Its protein is CASSLSRMRAGELFF.

This chain uses TRBV4-2 with TRBJ2-1; 10 positions agree with TRBD1. The V gene end was trimmed by 0 bases and the J gene end by 2 bases; junction bases not matched to a gene: 7. CDR1 and CDR2 from the germline V gene are LGHNA and YNFKEQ. The CDR3 length is 18 residues. CDR3 sequence (DNA): TGTGCCAGCAGCCAAGATGGAAGGGGACAGGGGACCTACAATGAGCAGTTCTTC. Its protein is CASSQDGRGQGTYNEQFF.

The gene calls are TRBV13 and TRBJ2-7; TRBD1 matches at 7 bases. V lost 3 bases to trimming and J lost 5 bases; unmatched junction nucleotides: 7. CDR3 size: 14 residues. Per germline, CDR1 PRHDT and CDR2 FYEKMQ (reference sequence). Written as DNA, the CDR3 is TGTGCCAGCAGCTTTCCGACAGGGATGAACGAGCAGTACTTC. Its translation: CASSFPTGMNEQYF. The variable domain in full, completed from reference TRBV13 and TRBJ2-7, reads AAGVIQSPRHLIKEKRETATLKCYPIPRHDTVYWYQQGPGQDPQFLISFYEKMQSDKGSIPDRFSAQQFSDYHSELNMSSLELGDSALYFCASSFPTGMNEQYFGPGTRLTVT.

In the case of this clone: This specimen includes other DNA sequences encoding the same CDR3. The V and J genes are TRBV27 and TRBJ2-7; D ambiguous. Trimming cost V 4 bases and J 1 base, with 2 bases left between them. Germline lookup yields CDR1 MNHEY and CDR2 SMNVEV (reference sequence). The CDR3 spans 11 residues. The chain's CDR3 is CASSSSYEQYF. The CDR3 region has the DNA TGTGCCAGCAGTTCATCCTACGAGCAGTACTTC.

The rearrangement uses TRBV27 and TRBJ1-2; 8 bases align to TRBD1. CDR3 length: 13 residues. After removal of 5 bases from V and 9 bases from J, the junction contained 8 bases not matched to a gene. Germline V gives CDR1 MNHEY, CDR2 SMNVEV (reference sequence). For the CDR3, the DNA is TGTGCCAGCAGTCCCCCAGGACAGGGAAGCTACACCTTC. Amino acids: CASSPPGQGSYTF.

The J gene is TRBJ2-7, the V gene TRBV7-9, with a weak D call TRBD1 (5 bases). Deletions cut 2 bases from V and 7 bases from J, with 9 bases between. The CDR3 length is 12 residues. The germline V gene encodes CDR1 SEHNR and CDR2 FQNEAQ (reference sequence). Here the CDR3 reads CASSLQGYEQYF. Written as DNA, the CDR3 is TGTGCCAGCAGCTTACAGGGTTATGAGCAGTACTTC.

The chain uses TRBV2 and TRBJ2-1, with 11 bases matching TRBD2. Germline trimming cut 6 bases from V and 5 bases from J; bases unmatched to any gene: 6. The germline gives CDR1 SNHLY, CDR2 FYNNEI. This CDR3 has 15 residues. The CDR3 DNA follows: TGTGCCAGCAGGCCAACTAGCGGGAGTAACAATGAGCAGTTCTTC. It encodes CASRPTSGSNNEQFF.

The chain recombines TRBV28 with TRBJ1-2, with D possibly TRBD1 on 5 matching bases. The CDR3 runs 14 residues. V was clipped by 6 bases and J by 4 bases, with 15 bases between them. Per germline, CDR1 MDHEN and CDR2 SYDVKM. CDR3 nucleotides: TGTGCCAGCAGCCTGGACATTGGCCTCTATGGCTACACCTTC. Its protein product is CASSLDIGLYGYTF.

The chain carries TRBV9 and TRBJ1-1; TRBD1 is a possible D gene (5 bases). Trimming left V 4 bases short and J 6 bases short, with 16 bases between. The CDR3 sequence is 14 residues long. From germline, CDR1 is SGDLS and CDR2 YYNGEE. The CDR3 nucleotides read TGTGCCAGCAGCCCAAGACCGGGACGGTCTGAAGCTTTCTTT. Protein product: CASSPRPGRSEAFF.

The chain recombines TRBV28 with TRBJ2-7; TRBD2 agrees at 12 bases. Trimming cost V 3 bases and J 7 bases; bases outside gene matches: 13. The CDR3 sequence is 17 residues long. The germline gives CDR1 MDHEN, CDR2 SYDVKM. The CDR3 region has the DNA TGTGCCAGCAGTTTGCCCTCGACTAGCGGGAGACGAATAGAGCAGTACTTC. This translates into CASSLPSTSGRRIEQYF.

This clone was detected only a few times. The CDR3 spells CASSQEVSTDTQYF. As DNA, the CDR3 is TGTGCCAGCAGCCAAGAGGTCAGCACAGATACGCAGTATTTT. The chain recombines TRBV14 with TRBJ2-3; D gene unclear. This CDR3 spans 14 amino acids. V lost 0 bases and J 0 bases, leaving 4 bases between the germline ends. Germline V gene lookup returns CDR1 SGHDN and CDR2 FVKESK.

A remark on this clone: One junction end disagrees with the germline gene, perhaps due to a read error. The chain recombines TRBV2 with TRBJ2-1; 9 bases are a match to TRBD2. CDR1 is SNHLY and CDR2 is FYNNEI in the germline V gene. This CDR3 is 15 amino acids long. The CDR3 protein is CASREAGGAYNEQFF. As DNA, the CDR3 is TGTGCCAGCAGAGAAGCGGGAGGTGCCTACAATGAGCAGTTCTTC.

This clone was seen repeatedly, ten times or more. The chain recombines TRBV6-4 with TRBJ2-3; D is uncertain. The CDR3 is 13 residues long. V was clipped by 2 bases and J by 0 bases, with 3 bases between them. Looked up from germline, CDR1 is MRHNA and CDR2 is SNTAGT. This CDR3 reads CASSDGSTDTQYF. In DNA form, the CDR3 reads TGTGCCAGCAGTGACGGGAGCACAGATACGCAGTATTTT.

In its sample, this clone was seen a few times. The J gene is TRBJ2-2, the V gene TRBV7-2; TRBD2 matches 9 bases. J gave up 4 bases and V 6 bases, and 3 bases lay outside the gene matches. The length of the CDR3 is 14 residues. In germline, CDR1 is SGHTA, CDR2 FQGNSA. Written as DNA, the CDR3 is TGTGCCAGCAGGGAACTAGCGGGCACCGGGGAGCTGTTTTTT. Translating it yields CASRELAGTGELFF.

The sample holds a few counts of this clone. V and J are TRBV19 and TRBJ1-5, with no clear D. CDR1 and CDR2 (germline): LNHDA, SQIVND (reference sequence). Trimming took off 0 bases at V and 5 bases at J, with 11 bases between the two ends. The length of the CDR3 is 15 residues. CDR3 sequence reads: CASSIDSSDYQPQHF. The CDR3 coding sequence is TGTGCCAGTAGTATAGATTCCAGTGACTATCAGCCCCAGCATTTT.

The V gene is TRBV4-1, the J gene TRBJ1-2; D ambiguous. Germline CDR1 and CDR2: MGHRA and YSYEKL. V was shortened by 0 bases and J by 1 base, with 9 bases between the two germline ends. The CDR3 is made up of 15 amino acids. As DNA, the CDR3 is TGCGCCAGCAGCCAAGATAGCCAGATTAACTATGGCTACACCTTC. Encoded protein: CASSQDSQINYGYTF.

This clone was counted only a few times. Possible read error: a much larger clone is one base away. Within the sample, other DNA sequences also encode this same CDR3. The V gene is TRBV2, the J gene TRBJ2-2; D not certain. Between the trimmed V and J ends, which lost 6 bases and 5 bases, there was a span of 4 bases. The germline V gene has CDR1 SNHLY and CDR2 FYNNEI. There are 11 residues in the CDR3. In DNA, the CDR3 is TGTGCCAGCAGCGGGACCGGGGAGCTGTTTTTT. This encodes CASSGTGELFF.

The chain uses TRBV9 and TRBJ2-7; D may correspond to TRBD1 or TRBD2 (5 bases each). V was clipped by 4 bases and J by 3 bases, with 11 bases between them. Germline V gene sequence: CDR1 SGDLS, CDR2 YYNGEE. The CDR3 loop spans 13 amino acids. DNA of the CDR3: TGTGCCAGCAGCCCCTGGGGGAACTACGAGCAGTACTTC. Translation: CASSPWGNYEQYF.

As regards this clone: One end of the junction varies from germline; a read error may be responsible. The same CDR3 arises from other DNA sequences in this sample as well. CDR3 sequence reads: CASSLSGTGNTEAFF. Here the CDR3 DNA reads TGTGCCAGCAGTTTATCAGGGACAGGGAACACTGAAGCCTTCTTT. The rearrangement uses TRBV27 and TRBJ1-1; 9 bases fit TRBD1. The CDR3 is 15 residues long. CDR1 MNHEY and CDR2 SMNVEV come from the germline V gene (reference sequence).

This clone appeared a few times. The chain joins TRBV4-1 to TRBJ1-4; 8 bases line up with TRBD1. This CDR3 region has 14 residues. The trim removed 4 bases at V and 6 bases at J, leaving 4 bases unmatched. Germline lookup yields CDR1 MGHRA and CDR2 YSYEKL. DNA for the CDR3: TGCGCCAGCAGCCTTGGGACAGGTGATGAAAAACTGTTTTTT. Translated: CASSLGTGDEKLFF.

The chain uses TRBV29-1 and TRBJ2-1; 7 nucleotides agree with TRBD2. CDR1 and CDR2 (germline): SQVTM, ANQGSEA. V shed 8 bases, J shed 9 bases, and the junction held 7 bases outside the gene matches. This CDR3 comprises 11 residues. CDR3 nucleotide sequence: TGCAGCACCCTCGGACTAGGTGAGCAGTTCTTC. Translated: CSTLGLGEQFF.